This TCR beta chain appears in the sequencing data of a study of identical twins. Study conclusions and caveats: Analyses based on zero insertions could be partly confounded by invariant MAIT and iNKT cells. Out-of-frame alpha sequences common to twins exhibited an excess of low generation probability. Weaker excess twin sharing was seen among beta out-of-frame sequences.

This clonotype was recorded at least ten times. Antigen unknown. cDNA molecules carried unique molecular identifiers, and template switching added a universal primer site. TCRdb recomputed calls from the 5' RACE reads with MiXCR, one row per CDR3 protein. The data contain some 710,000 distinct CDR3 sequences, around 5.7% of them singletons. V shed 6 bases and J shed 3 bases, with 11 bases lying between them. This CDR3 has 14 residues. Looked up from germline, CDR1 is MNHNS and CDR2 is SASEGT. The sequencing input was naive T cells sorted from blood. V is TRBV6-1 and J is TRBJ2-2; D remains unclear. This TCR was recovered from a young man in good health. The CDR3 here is CASRDEGDTGELFF. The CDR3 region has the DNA TGTGCCAGCAGGGATGAAGGTGACACCGGGGAGCTGTTTTTT.